This T cell receptor beta chain was observed in a study of T cells after yellow fever vaccination. Study-wide points: Most primary-vaccination clones reappeared after the booster (just under 98% CD4, 88% CD8). Repertoires sorted by FACS could include abundant clonotypes that are contaminants from the bulk population.

Notes on this clonotype: What it recognizes is unknown.

TCRdb processed the 5' RACE reads anew with MiXCR; each CDR3 protein has one entry. Of roughly 330,000 distinct CDR3 sequences listed, roughly 4% are singletons. This CDR3 contains 15 residues. CDR1 and CDR2 (germline): DFQATT, SNEGSKA (reference sequence). Germline trimming cut 3 bases from V and 4 bases from J; bases unmatched to any gene: 11. The receptor's source is a man aged 18 to 35 who received the YFV17D yellow fever vaccine. The chain couples TRBV20-1 to TRBJ2-7, with 8 bases that match TRBD2. Sequencing was performed on PBMCs, taken 5 days after the yellow fever booster vaccination. The CDR3 loop reads CSARRSMAGGYEQYF. The CDR3 nucleotides are TGCAGTGCTAGGAGGAGTATGGCGGGGGGATACGAGCAGTACTTC.